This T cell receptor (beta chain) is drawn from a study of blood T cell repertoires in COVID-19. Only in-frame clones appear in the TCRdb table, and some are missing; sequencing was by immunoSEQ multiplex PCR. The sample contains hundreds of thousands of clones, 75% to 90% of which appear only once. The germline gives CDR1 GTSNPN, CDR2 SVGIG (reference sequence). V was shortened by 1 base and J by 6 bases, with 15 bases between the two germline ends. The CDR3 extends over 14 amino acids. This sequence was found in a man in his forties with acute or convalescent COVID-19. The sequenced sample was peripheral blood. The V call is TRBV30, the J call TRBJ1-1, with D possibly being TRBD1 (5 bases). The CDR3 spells CAWSAEGAGAEAFF. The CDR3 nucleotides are TGTGCCTGGAGTGCCGAAGGGGCGGGGGCTGAAGCTTTCTTT.